Below, 8 T cell receptor beta chains from the same sample are listed, as sequenced in a study of cytomegalovirus exposure and HLA in healthy donors. PCR amplification relied on 60 Vbeta primers (plus 13 Jbeta primers). Sequenced by immunoSEQ multiplex PCR; TCRdb stores in-frame clones only, minus some. Here the sample spans fewer than 150,000 clones, around 78% being singletons. The sample taken for sequencing was PBMCs. Every receptor here comes from a middle-aged woman in good health and CMV-seropositive.

The chain joins TRBV7-9 to TRBJ2-1; D is possibly TRBD1 (6 bases). V lost 4 bases and J lost 5, with 9 bases in between. The CDR3 sequence is 13 residues long. CDR1 is SEHNR, CDR2 FQNEAQ, per germline (reference sequence). CDR3 in amino acids: CASSSWTDNEQFF. Here the CDR3 DNA reads TGTGCCAGCAGCTCCTGGACAGACAATGAGCAGTTCTTC.

The chain couples TRBV29-1 to TRBJ2-3, with D perhaps TRBD1 (6 bases). The germline V gene has CDR1 SQVTM and CDR2 ANQGSEA. Deletions cut 2 bases from V and 0 bases from J, with 9 bases between. This CDR3 region has 14 residues. The chain's CDR3 is CSVETGMSTDTQYF. CDR3 DNA sequence: TGCAGCGTTGAAACAGGGATGAGCACAGATACGCAGTATTTT.

The rearrangement uses TRBV29-1 and TRBJ2-3; TRBD2 aligns across 13 bases. Germline loops: CDR1 SQVTM, CDR2 ANQGSEA. The CDR3 consists of 18 residues. The V and J ends lost 6 bases and 0 bases, in that order; junction bases with no gene match: 12. The CDR3 reads CSVAGTSGTASSTDTQYF. CDR3 sequence (DNA): TGCAGCGTAGCCGGGACTAGCGGGACTGCCTCTAGCACAGATACGCAGTATTTT.

This chain joins TRBV12-5 and TRBJ2-1; D may be TRBD2 (6 bases). CDR1 and CDR2 (germline): LGHNT, FRNRAP. V lost 5 bases and J lost 4, with 18 bases in between. This CDR3 has 16 amino acids. The CDR3 protein is CASGPDRDFAYNEQFF. DNA for the CDR3: TGTGCTAGTGGTCCCGACCGGGACTTCGCTTACAATGAGCAGTTCTTC.

The genes are TRBV2 and TRBJ1-5; tentatively, D is TRBD1 (5 bases). CDR3 size: 13 residues. Germline assignment: CDR1 SNHLY and CDR2 FYNNEI. The V gene lost 6 bases and the J gene lost 4 bases, with 10 bases spanning the gap. The CDR3 sequence is CASSRAENQPQHF. The DNA of the CDR3 is TGTGCCAGCAGCAGGGCCGAGAATCAGCCCCAGCATTTT.

This chain joins TRBV19 and TRBJ1-4; D may be TRBD1 (5 bases). Germline values: CDR1 LNHDA, CDR2 SQIVND (reference sequence). Trimming left V 3 bases short and J 12 bases short, with 11 bases between. The CDR3 consists of 12 residues. Here the CDR3 reads CASSIPGLQLFF. Written as DNA, the CDR3 is TGTGCCAGTAGTATCCCGGGACTTCAACTGTTTTTT.

This clone has just one count. In DNA, the CDR3 is TGTGCCACCAGCAGGGGTATGGCGGGAGGTCCCCATGAGCAGTTCTTC. Its protein product is CATSRGMAGGPHEQFF. The chain carries TRBV15 and TRBJ2-1; 8 positions match TRBD2. Germline lookup yields CDR1 LNHNV and CDR2 YYDKDF (reference sequence). J lost 8 bases, V lost 3 bases, and 12 bases had no gene match. The CDR3 is 16 amino acids.

There are a few counts of this clone. The chain combines TRBV19 with TRBJ1-4; maybe TRBD1 (5 bases). Trimming left V 4 bases short and J 8 bases short, with 11 bases between. CDR1 and CDR2 from the germline V gene are LNHDA and SQIVND (reference sequence). There are 13 residues in the CDR3. CDR3 protein: CASSSRAEEKLFF. The CDR3 nucleotides read TGTGCCAGTAGTAGCAGGGCCGAGGAAAAACTGTTTTTT. The entire variable domain, with the rest obtained from reference TRBV19 and TRBJ1-4, is as follows: DGGITQSPKYLFRKEGQNVTLSCEQNLNHDAMYWYRQDPGQGLRLIYYSQIVNDFQKGDIAEGYSVSREKKESFPLTVTSAQKNPTAFYLCASSSRAEEKLFFGSGTQLSVL.